The rows below give T cell receptor beta chains drawn from one sample of a study of blood T cell repertoires in COVID-19. Here immunoSEQ multiplex PCR was the method, and the copy in TCRdb shows in-frame clones only, minus some. The table records 70,000 to 85,000 clones, about 90% of them present only once. Sequencing was performed on peripheral blood. The receptors were sampled from a woman between 45 and 60 years old with active or convalescent COVID-19. Each CDR3 is given with its conserved first and last residue. The D gene is left open where the match is weak. Clone size is given for some rows only: seen once, a few or many times, or a class if the clone is expanded.

D gene,J gene,V gene,clone size,CDR3 protein,CDR3 DNA
NA,TRBJ2-3,TRBV7-2,NA,CASSLVRARGGTDTQYF,TGTGCCAGCAGCTTAGTTAGGGCCAGGGGCGGCACAGATACGCAGTATTTT
NA,TRBJ1-5,TRBV5-6,NA,CASSSGLGVNQPQHF,TGTGCCAGCAGCTCAGGGTTAGGAGTAAATCAGCCCCAGCATTTT
NA,TRBJ2-1,TRBV15,few,CATSRDQVTGWVDEQFF,TGTGCCACCAGCAGAGATCAAGTAACAGGGTGGGTAGATGAGCAGTTCTTC
NA,TRBJ1-6,TRBV7-2,once,CASSGTGSSYNSPLHF,TGTGCCAGCAGCGGCACAGGGAGCTCCTATAATTCACCCCTCCACTTT
TRBD2,TRBJ2-3,TRBV5-4,NA,CASSPPRLAGTDTQYF,TGTGCCAGCAGCCCACCGAGACTAGCGGGCACAGATACGCAGTATTTT
TRBD1,TRBJ1-1,TRBV5-1,few,CASSWAGGNTEAFF,TGCGCCAGCAGCTGGGCAGGGGGGAACACTGAAGCTTTCTTT
NA,TRBJ1-1,TRBV6-5,NA,CASRMTVRYTEAFF,TGTGCCAGCAGAATGACAGTCCGTTACACTGAAGCTTTCTTT
NA,TRBJ1-2,TRBV3-1/TRBV3-2,NA,CASSRNSNRGLAPLYGYTF,TGTGCCAGCAGCCGGAACTCGAATCGGGGACTCGCCCCGCTCTATGGCTACACCTTC
TRBD1,TRBJ2-7,TRBV30,NA,CAWTGTAVYEQYF,TGTGCCTGGACCGGGACAGCAGTCTACGAGCAGTACTTC
NA,TRBJ1-3,TRBV19,NA,CASSIRGSGNTIYF,TGTGCCAGTAGTATACGGGGCTCTGGAAACACCATATATTTT
NA,TRBJ1-4,TRBV7-9,NA,CARGKGDITDEKLFF,TGTGCCAGGGGTAAGGGGGACATAACAGATGAAAAACTGTTTTTT
NA,TRBJ2-7,TRBV30,NA,CAWSVTYRDEQYF,TGTGCCTGGAGTGTGACCTACAGGGACGAGCAGTACTTC
TRBD1,TRBJ1-6,TRBV19,NA,CASSITDRGNSPLHF,TGTGCCAGTAGTATCACGGACAGGGGGAATTCACCCCTCCACTTT